Sequencing of this TCR beta chain was carried out in a study of blood T cell repertoires in COVID-19. A few counts support this clone. Study processing details: Amplification from reference gene primers served as the basis for estimated nucleated cell counts. Measured with immunoSEQ multiplex PCR; TCRdb has only the in-frame clones, and not every one. The D gene and trimming were derived from the DNA, and the V and J assignments and clone size from that table. The table shows some 58,000 clones, with approximately 90% occurring only once. After removal of 5 bases from V and 5 bases from J, the junction contained 9 bases not matched to a gene. The CDR3 has 15 amino acids. Germline assignment: CDR1 LNHDA and CDR2 SQIVND (reference sequence).

The receptor's source is a man in his fifties with acute or convalescent COVID-19. This chain connects TRBV19 to TRBJ2-7, with TRBD1 matching 10 bases. The sample consisted of peripheral blood. CDR3 sequence (DNA): TGTGCCAGTAGTTTCCGGGACAGGGGAATAAACGAGCAGTACTTC. Protein product: CASSFRDRGINEQYF. The full variable domain, rest sourced from reference TRBV19 and TRBJ2-7, is DGGITQSPKYLFRKEGQNVTLSCEQNLNHDAMYWYRQDPGQGLRLIYYSQIVNDFQKGDIAEGYSVSREKKESFPLTVTSAQKNPTAFYLCASSFRDRGINEQYFGPGTRLTVT.